This entry lists 20 T cell receptor beta chains sequenced from one sample in a study of cytomegalovirus exposure and HLA in healthy donors. Sequencing was performed with immunoSEQ multiplex PCR; in TCRdb, only in-frame clones are kept and a portion is missing. The top ten hold 10% of the sample, which has 150,000 to 200,000 clones, just under 90% seen once. The source material was PBMCs. These receptor sequences come from a woman between 18 and 29 years old in good health and CMV-seropositive.

J is TRBJ2-2 and V is TRBV19, with 12 bases that match TRBD2. The CDR3 has 15 residues. Trimming cost V 5 bases and J 6 bases; bases outside gene matches: 4. Germline V gene sequence: CDR1 LNHDA, CDR2 SQIVND (reference sequence). The CDR3 protein is CASSPLAGGSGELFF. The CDR3 coding sequence is TGTGCCAGTAGTCCACTAGCGGGAGGATCCGGGGAGCTGTTTTTT.

This chain connects TRBV6-5 to TRBJ2-3; D might be TRBD2 (6 bases). Germline V gives CDR1 MNHEY, CDR2 SVGAGI. The CDR3 is 12 amino acids. CDR3 protein: CPIEAGSDTQYF. The CDR3 bases are TGTCCCATAGAGGCGGGGTCAGATACGCAGTATTTT.

This sequence joins TRBV19 and TRBJ1-4; 7 nucleotides align to TRBD1. CDR1 and CDR2 from the germline V gene are LNHDA and SQIVND (reference sequence). V shed 2 bases and J 3 bases; nucleotides not matched to a gene: 6. The CDR3 is made up of 16 amino acids. The CDR3 here is CASSITQGVANEKLFF. DNA for the CDR3: TGTGCCAGTAGTATAACCCAGGGGGTGGCTAATGAAAAACTGTTTTTT. Full variable domain (outside the CDR3, taken from reference TRBV19 and TRBJ1-4): DGGITQSPKYLFRKEGQNVTLSCEQNLNHDAMYWYRQDPGQGLRLIYYSQIVNDFQKGDIAEGYSVSREKKESFPLTVTSAQKNPTAFYLCASSITQGVANEKLFFGSGTQLSVL.

The chain combines TRBV12-5 with TRBJ1-2, with TRBD1 matching over 7 bases. The germline gives CDR1 LGHNT, CDR2 FRNRAP. The length of the CDR3 is 15 residues. V trimming: 5 bases; J trimming: 1 base; junction bases outside the gene matches: 7. CDR3 coding DNA: TGTGCTAGTGGTACGAGGACAGGCGTTAACTATGGCTACACCTTC. Protein: CASGTRTGVNYGYTF.

There are a few counts of this clone. The chain recombines TRBV29-1 with TRBJ1-2; a weak D match, TRBD1 (5 bases). The ends were cut back, 7 bases at V and 6 bases at J, with 9 bases in the middle. Germline CDR1 SQVTM, CDR2 ANQGSEA. The CDR3 sequence is 10 residues long. The CDR3 sequence: CSAGHNGYTF. The CDR3 DNA follows: TGCAGCGCTGGACATAATGGCTACACCTTC.

The genes are TRBV19 and TRBJ2-1; TRBD1 might be the D (5 bases). V shed 7 bases and J shed 4 bases, with 17 bases lying between them. Germline assignment: CDR1 LNHDA and CDR2 SQIVND (reference sequence). The CDR3 runs to 15 residues. The CDR3 DNA sequence: TGTGCCAGTAAACAGGACCTTCTGGAGTACAATGAGCAGTTCTTC. As protein: CASKQDLLEYNEQFF.

The chain's CDR3 is CASSESQILNTEAFF. In nucleotides, the CDR3 is TGTGCCAGCAGTGAATCACAGATATTGAACACTGAAGCTTTCTTT. The chain joins TRBV6-1 to TRBJ1-1; D remains ambiguous. V was pared by 2 bases and J by 0 bases, with 10 bases between. The CDR3 covers 15 residues. Germline CDR1 is MNHNS and CDR2 is SASEGT.

The genes are TRBV12-5 and TRBJ2-3; 13 nucleotides line up with TRBD2. The junction had 2 bases not matched to a gene; V was cut back by 1 base and J by 1 base. This CDR3 comprises 17 residues. Per the germline V gene, CDR1 is LGHNT and CDR2 is FRNRAP. The CDR3 is CASGLGTSGRGTDTQYF. As DNA, the CDR3 is TGTGCTAGTGGTTTGGGGACTAGCGGGAGAGGCACAGATACGCAGTATTTT.

The chain carries TRBV28 and TRBJ2-7; the match to TRBD2 covers 10 bases. V was pared by 6 bases and J by 3 bases, with 8 bases of the junction left unmatched. The germline gives CDR1 MDHEN, CDR2 SYDVKM. This CDR3 contains 15 residues. CDR3 coding DNA: TGTGCCAGCAGCTCTAGCGGGGGAGAGGGCTACGAGCAGTACTTC. Translation: CASSSSGGEGYEQYF.

This chain joins TRBV13 and TRBJ2-3, with 11 bases identical to TRBD2. The V gene end was trimmed by 4 bases and the J gene end by 5 bases; junction bases not matched to a gene: 14. This CDR3 has 18 residues. In germline, CDR1 is PRHDT, CDR2 FYEKMQ (reference sequence). CDR3 region: CASSSLNGLAGGLDTQYF. CDR3 DNA sequence: TGTGCCAGCAGCTCCCTAAATGGGCTAGCGGGAGGCCTAGATACGCAGTATTTT.

V gene TRBV18 combines with J gene TRBJ1-2, with 7 nucleotides matching TRBD1. CDR1 is KGHSH, CDR2 LQKENI, per germline. This CDR3 spans 16 amino acids. The J segment lost 3 bases and the V segment lost 1 base, leaving 8 bases of the junction unmatched. Here the CDR3 reads CASSPQNSGTDYGYTF. The CDR3 region has the DNA TGTGCCAGCTCACCACAAAATTCCGGGACAGACTATGGCTACACCTTC.

The chain combines TRBV7-9 with TRBJ2-1; 12 positions match TRBD2. The V and J ends lost 3 bases and 6 bases, in that order; junction bases with no gene match: 3. Germline V gene data show CDR1 as SEHNR and CDR2 as FQNEAQ (reference sequence). The CDR3 covers 15 residues. CDR3 sequence (DNA): TGTGCCAGCAGCTTCCTAGCGGGAGGGAGCAATGAGCAGTTCTTC. This codes for CASSFLAGGSNEQFF.

The chain combines TRBV5-6 with TRBJ1-4, with 12 bases lining up with TRBD1. The CDR3 covers 16 residues. The junction had 9 bases not matched to a gene; V was cut back by 4 bases and J by 8 bases. The germline V gene encodes CDR1 SGHDT and CDR2 YYEEEE. In DNA form, the CDR3 reads TGTGCCAGCAGCGCCGGGACAGGGGGCTCCACGGAAAAACTGTTTTTT. Translated, it gives CASSAGTGGSTEKLFF. The entire variable domain, with the rest obtained from reference TRBV5-6 and TRBJ1-4, is as follows: DAGVTQSPTHLIKTRGQQVTLRCSPKSGHDTVSWYQQALGQGPQFIFQYYEEEERQRGNFPDRFSGHQFPNYSSELNVNALLLGDSALYLCASSAGTGGSTEKLFFGSGTQLSVL.

CDR3 nucleotide sequence: TGTGCCACCAGCACGACAGGAGCCCCCACAGATACGCAGTATTTT. Translating it yields CATSTTGAPTDTQYF. This chain uses TRBV15 with TRBJ2-3, with TRBD1 as a possible D gene (6 bases). The germline V and J ends were trimmed by 4 bases and 2 bases, with 13 bases remaining between them. This CDR3 comprises 15 residues. Per germline, CDR1 LNHNV and CDR2 YYDKDF (reference sequence).

The V and J genes are TRBV29-1 and TRBJ2-1; 7 bases line up with TRBD2. CDR1 and CDR2 from the germline V gene are SQVTM and ANQGSEA. The V gene end was trimmed by 3 bases and the J gene end by 3 bases; junction bases not matched to a gene: 8. This CDR3 has 15 residues. The CDR3 bases are TGCAGCGTTGACGGGTTGGCGGGGGACTACAATGAGCAGTTCTTC. This codes for CSVDGLAGDYNEQFF.

This chain's CDR3 is CASSLFGTGWEETQYF. Written as DNA, the CDR3 is TGTGCCAGCAGTTTATTTGGGACAGGGTGGGAAGAGACCCAGTACTTC. The chain carries TRBV27 and TRBJ2-5; 9 positions match TRBD1. This CDR3 contains 16 residues. Per the germline V gene, CDR1 is MNHEY and CDR2 is SMNVEV (reference sequence). V shed 1 base and J 3 bases; nucleotides not matched to a gene: 6.

The chain uses TRBV28 and TRBJ2-2, with 9 bases fitting TRBD1. The junction had 5 bases not matched to a gene; V was cut back by 7 bases and J by 2 bases. The length of the CDR3 is 15 residues. Germline V gene sequence: CDR1 MDHEN, CDR2 SYDVKM. Written as DNA, the CDR3 is TGTGCCAGCAAGGGACAGGGTTTTAACACCGGGGAGCTGTTTTTT. It yields the protein CASKGQGFNTGELFF.

The genes are TRBV7-2 and TRBJ2-4, with 7 positions matching TRBD2. Unmatched junction bases numbered 5, after V lost 1 base and J lost 2 bases. Germline V lookup: CDR1 SGHTA, CDR2 FQGNSA. This CDR3 has 16 amino acids. The CDR3 region is CASSLVGRATKNIQYF. As DNA, the CDR3 is TGTGCCAGCAGCTTAGTAGGGAGGGCGACCAAAAACATTCAGTACTTC. Supplemented by reference TRBV7-2 and TRBJ2-4, the full variable domain reads GAGVSQSPSNKVTEKGKDVELRCDPISGHTALYWYRQSLGQGLEFLIYFQGNSAPDKSGLPSDRFSAERTGGSVSTLTIQRTQQEDSAVYLCASSLVGRATKNIQYFGAGTRLSVL.

CDR3 sequence reads: CASSRLPRPYNEQFF. CDR3 nucleotide sequence: TGTGCCAGCAGCCGACTCCCGCGCCCCTACAATGAGCAGTTCTTC. This chain links TRBV6-5 with TRBJ2-1; unclear D gene. The germline CDR1 and CDR2 sequences are MNHEY and SVGAGI. The V end lost 6 bases, the J end lost 2 bases, and 14 bases lay between the germline ends. The CDR3 loop spans 15 amino acids.

The DNA of the CDR3 is TGTGCCAGCAGTGAAAGTAGCGGCACAGATACGCAGTATTTT. This gives the protein CASSESSGTDTQYF. The chain links TRBV6-4 to TRBJ2-3, with D possibly being TRBD2 (5 bases). Germline lookup yields CDR1 MRHNA and CDR2 SNTAGT. Trimming cost V 3 bases and J 1 base, with 8 bases left between them. The CDR3 is 14 amino acids.